This TCR beta chain stems from a study of metastatic and nonmetastatic thyroid tumors. Study background: The authors compared repertoires across blood and tumor or nodule tissue from malignant and benign thyroid patients.

In the original processing: Using the CDR3 differences seen across clinicopathological groups, the authors built a distant-metastasis classifier for papillary thyroid cancer, which was meant to discriminate distant-metastatic patients. TCRdb reanalyzed the PCR reads via MiXCR. V and J calls and clone size were set by TCRdb, not the authors. Found here are 20,000 to 25,000 clones, 24% of them singletons; the top ten hold 6.4%. The table lists this clone with many counts. The antigen remains undetermined. Overall study results and limits: A significant increase in TCR beta diversity was reportedly seen in malignant thyroid tumors relative to benign nodules, in blood and tumor.

Nobody among the patients had been given any treatment before thyroid surgery. This CDR3 comprises 14 residues. V shed 4 bases and J shed 6 bases, with 12 bases lying between them. From germline, CDR1 is SEHNR and CDR2 FQNEAQ (reference sequence). This TCR was recovered from a female donor with papillary thyroid cancer or a benign thyroid nodule (not recorded which). Some clones in this sample may be carry-over from other donors' samples. Sequences were obtained from tumor tissue. This chain links TRBV7-9 with TRBJ2-2, with TRBD2 as a possible D gene (5 bases). In nucleotides, the CDR3 is TGTGCCAGCAGCTCCGGAGGTAGATCCGGGGAGCTGTTTTTT. This translates into CASSSGGRSGELFF.